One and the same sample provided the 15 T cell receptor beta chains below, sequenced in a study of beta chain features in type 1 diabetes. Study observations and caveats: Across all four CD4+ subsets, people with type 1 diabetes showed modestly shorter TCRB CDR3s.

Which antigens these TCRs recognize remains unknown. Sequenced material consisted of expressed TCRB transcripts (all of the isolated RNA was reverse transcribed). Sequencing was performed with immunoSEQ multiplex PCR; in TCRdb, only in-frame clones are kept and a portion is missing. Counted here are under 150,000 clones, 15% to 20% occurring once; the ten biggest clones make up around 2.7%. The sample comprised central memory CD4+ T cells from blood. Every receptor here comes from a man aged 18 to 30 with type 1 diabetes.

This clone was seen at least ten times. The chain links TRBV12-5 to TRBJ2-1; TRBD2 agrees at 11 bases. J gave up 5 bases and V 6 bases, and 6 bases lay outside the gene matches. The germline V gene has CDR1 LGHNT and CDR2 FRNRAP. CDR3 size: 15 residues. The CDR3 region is CASGPTSGRNNEQFF. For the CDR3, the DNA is TGTGCTAGTGGCCCCACTAGCGGGAGAAACAATGAGCAGTTCTTC.

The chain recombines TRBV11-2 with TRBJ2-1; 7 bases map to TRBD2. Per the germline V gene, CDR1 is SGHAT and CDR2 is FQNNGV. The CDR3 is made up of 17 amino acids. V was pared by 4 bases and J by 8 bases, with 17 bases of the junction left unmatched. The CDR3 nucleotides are TGTGCCAGCAGCTCTCTGTGGTCTAGCGGTACTGTGTATGAGCAGTTCTTC. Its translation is CASSSLWSSGTVYEQFF.

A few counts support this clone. The CDR3 nucleotides read TGTGCCAGAAGCTTTCTCAATGAGCAGTTCTTC. This codes for CARSFLNEQFF. The chain uses TRBV5-3 and TRBJ2-1; D is ambiguous. TRBV5-3 falls under the ORF class, with uncertain function. The germline V and J ends were trimmed by 2 bases and 6 bases, with 3 bases remaining between them. The length of the CDR3 is 11 residues.

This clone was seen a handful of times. The CDR3 region is CAWSKGQGDNEQFF. The CDR3 DNA is TGTGCCTGGAGTAAGGGACAGGGAGACAATGAGCAGTTCTTC. The rearrangement joins TRBV30 to TRBJ2-1; TRBD1 agrees at 9 bases. Germline V gene data show CDR1 as GTSNPN and CDR2 as SVGIG (reference sequence). V was clipped by 2 bases and J by 5 bases; unmatched bases: 4. The CDR3 runs to 14 residues.

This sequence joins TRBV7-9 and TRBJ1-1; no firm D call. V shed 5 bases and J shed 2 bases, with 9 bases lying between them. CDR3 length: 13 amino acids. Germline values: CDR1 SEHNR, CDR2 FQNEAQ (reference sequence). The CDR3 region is CASSPMQNTEAFF. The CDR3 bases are TGTGCCAGCAGCCCAATGCAAAACACTGAAGCTTTCTTT.

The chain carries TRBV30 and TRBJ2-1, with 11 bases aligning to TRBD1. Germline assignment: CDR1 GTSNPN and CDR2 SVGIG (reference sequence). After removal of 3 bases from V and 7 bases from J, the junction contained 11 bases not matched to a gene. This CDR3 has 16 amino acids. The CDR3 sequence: CAWSPDGTGGLNEQFF. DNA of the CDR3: TGTGCCTGGAGCCCCGATGGGACAGGGGGTCTGAATGAGCAGTTCTTC.

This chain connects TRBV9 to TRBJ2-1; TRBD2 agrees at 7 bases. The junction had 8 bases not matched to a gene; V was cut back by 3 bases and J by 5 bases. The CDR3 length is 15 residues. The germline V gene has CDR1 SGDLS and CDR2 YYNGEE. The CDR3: CASSALARAHNEQFF. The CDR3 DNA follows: TGTGCCAGCAGCGCACTAGCGCGAGCGCACAATGAGCAGTTCTTC.

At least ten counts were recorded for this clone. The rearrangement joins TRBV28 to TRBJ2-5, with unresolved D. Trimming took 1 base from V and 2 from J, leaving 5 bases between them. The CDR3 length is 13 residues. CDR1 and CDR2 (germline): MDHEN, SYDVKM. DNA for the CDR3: TGTGCCAGCAGTTTATCGCAGCAAGAGACCCAGTACTTC. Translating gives CASSLSQQETQYF.

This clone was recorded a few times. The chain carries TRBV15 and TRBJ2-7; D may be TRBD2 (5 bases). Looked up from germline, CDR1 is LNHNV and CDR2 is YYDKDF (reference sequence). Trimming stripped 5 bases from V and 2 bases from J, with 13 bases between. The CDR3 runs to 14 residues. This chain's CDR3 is CATSPDEGTYEQYF. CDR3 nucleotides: TGTGCCACCAGCCCTGACGAGGGCACCTACGAGCAGTACTTC.

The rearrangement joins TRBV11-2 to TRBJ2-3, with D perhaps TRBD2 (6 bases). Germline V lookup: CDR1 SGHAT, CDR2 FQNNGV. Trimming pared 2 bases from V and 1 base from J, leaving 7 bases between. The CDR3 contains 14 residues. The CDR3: CASSLTSRTDTQYF. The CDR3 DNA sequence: TGTGCCAGCAGCTTAACTAGCCGCACAGATACGCAGTATTTT. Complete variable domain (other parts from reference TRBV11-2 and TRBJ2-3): EAGVAQSPRYKIIEKRQSVAFWCNPISGHATLYWYQQILGQGPKLLIQFQNNGVVDDSQLPKDRFSAERLKGVDSTLKIQPAKLEDSAVYLCASSLTSRTDTQYFGPGTRLTVL.

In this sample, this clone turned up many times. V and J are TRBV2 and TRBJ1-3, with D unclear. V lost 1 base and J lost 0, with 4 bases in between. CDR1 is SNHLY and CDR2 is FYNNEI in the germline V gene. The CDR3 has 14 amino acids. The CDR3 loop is CASSEGFSGNTIYF. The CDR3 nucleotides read TGTGCCAGCAGTGAAGGGTTCTCTGGAAACACCATATATTTT.

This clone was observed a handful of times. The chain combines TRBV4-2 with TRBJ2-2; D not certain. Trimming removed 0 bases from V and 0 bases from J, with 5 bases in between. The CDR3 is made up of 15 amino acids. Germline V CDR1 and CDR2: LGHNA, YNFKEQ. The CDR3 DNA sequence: TGTGCCAGCAGCCAAGATACCACGAACACCGGGGAGCTGTTTTTT. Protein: CASSQDTTNTGELFF.

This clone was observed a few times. CDR3 bases: TGTGCCAGCTCACCAAGTCCAGGGGGCGCTGGCTACGAGCAGTACTTC. It translates to CASSPSPGGAGYEQYF. V usage is TRBV18 and J usage is TRBJ2-7; TRBD1 aligns across 8 bases. Germline trimming cut 2 bases from V and 3 bases from J; bases unmatched to any gene: 9. CDR1 and CDR2 from the germline V gene are KGHSH and LQKENI. The CDR3 consists of 16 residues.

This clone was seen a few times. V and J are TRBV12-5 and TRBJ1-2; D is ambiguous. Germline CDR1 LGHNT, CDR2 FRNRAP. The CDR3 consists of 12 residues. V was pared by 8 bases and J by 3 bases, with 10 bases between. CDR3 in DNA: TGTGCTAGTTTGATGAAGGACTATGGCTACACCTTC. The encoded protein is CASLMKDYGYTF.

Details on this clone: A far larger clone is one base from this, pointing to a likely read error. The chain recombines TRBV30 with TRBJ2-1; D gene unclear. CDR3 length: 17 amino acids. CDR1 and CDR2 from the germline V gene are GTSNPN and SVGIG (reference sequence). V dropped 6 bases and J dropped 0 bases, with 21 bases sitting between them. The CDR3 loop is CACTPPGLPASYNEQFF. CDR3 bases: TGTGCCTGTACGCCCCCCGGATTGCCCGCCTCCTACAATGAGCAGTTCTTC. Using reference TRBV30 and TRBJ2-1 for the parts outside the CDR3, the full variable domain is SQTIHQWPATLVQPVGSPLSLECTVEGTSNPNLYWYRQAAGRGLQLLFYSVGIGQISSEVPQNLSASRPQDRQFILSSKKLLLSDSGFYLCACTPPGLPASYNEQFFGPGTRLTVL.